The 18 T cell receptor beta chains presented below share a single source sample, sequenced in a study of cytomegalovirus exposure and HLA in healthy donors. PCR used 60 Vbeta primers and 13 Jbeta primers. TCRdb's copy holds only in-frame clones and misses some; the assay was immunoSEQ multiplex PCR. The data show under 200,000 clones, 80% to 85% seen once. Material for sequencing was PBMCs. The receptor set was obtained from a man younger than 35 in good health and CMV-seronegative.

The sample holds one count of this clone. The chain recombines TRBV7-8 with TRBJ2-5; TRBD2 aligns across 13 bases. The germline gives CDR1 SGHVS, CDR2 FQNEAQ. Germline trimming cut 5 bases from V and 5 bases from J; bases unmatched to any gene: 8. This CDR3 contains 16 residues. The CDR3 DNA reads as TGTGCCAGCAGCCCAATACTAGCGGGGGGGCGGGAGACCCAGTACTTC. Protein sequence: CASSPILAGGRETQYF.

A word on this clone: One junction end disagrees with the germline gene, perhaps due to a read error. This chain connects TRBV9 to TRBJ2-7, with 9 bases aligning to TRBD2. The germline gives CDR1 SGDLS, CDR2 YYNGEE. CDR3 length: 13 amino acids. CDR3 nucleotide sequence: TGTGCCAGCAGCCAACCTAGCGGGACTATGAGACCCTTC. This gives the protein CASSQPSGTMRPF.

The rearrangement links TRBV13 to TRBJ1-1; weak D call: TRBD1 (6 bases). The germline V and J ends were trimmed by 2 bases and 4 bases, with 8 bases remaining between them. The germline V gene encodes CDR1 PRHDT and CDR2 FYEKMQ (reference sequence). The CDR3 loop spans 13 amino acids. For the CDR3, the DNA is TGTGCCAGCAGCTTATCAGGGGTCACTGAAGCTTTCTTT. Its protein is CASSLSGVTEAFF.

J is TRBJ1-1 and V is TRBV11-2, with 8 bases aligning to TRBD1. Trimming cost V 5 bases and J 3 bases; bases outside gene matches: 2. There are 13 residues in the CDR3. Germline V gene sequence: CDR1 SGHAT, CDR2 FQNNGV. The CDR3, as DNA: TGTGCCAGCAGCGCGGGACAGGACACTGAAGCTTTCTTT. Its protein is CASSAGQDTEAFF.

The gene calls are TRBV7-3 and TRBJ2-1; tentative D call: TRBD2 (6 bases). This CDR3 has 15 residues. Germline CDR1 and CDR2: SGHTA and FQGTGA. With 5 bases removed from V and 7 bases from J, the gap between germline ends came to 18 bases. The CDR3, as DNA: TGTGCCAGCAGCCCCCCGGGAGTATCGACGAATGAGCAGTTCTTC. Translation gives CASSPPGVSTNEQFF.

The J gene is TRBJ2-3, the V gene TRBV7-2, with TRBD1 matching over 7 bases. J lost 4 bases, V lost 4 bases, and 2 bases had no gene match. CDR1 and CDR2 (germline): SGHTA, FQGNSA. The CDR3 totals 13 residues. In DNA, the CDR3 is TGTGCCAGCAGCTCAACAGGGGCAGATACGCAGTATTTT. The encoded protein is CASSSTGADTQYF.

This clone appeared a single time. The chain joins TRBV6-1 to TRBJ1-1; possible D gene TRBD1, 5 bases. The CDR3 has 14 residues. V gave up 6 bases and J gave up 0 bases, with 11 bases separating them. CDR1 MNHNS and CDR2 SASEGT come from the germline V gene. The CDR3 spells CASRPDSVNTEAFF. DNA for the CDR3: TGTGCCAGCAGACCCGACAGTGTGAACACTGAAGCTTTCTTT.

This clone was recorded only once. V is TRBV28 and J is TRBJ2-7, with 9 bases fitting TRBD2. The CDR3 loop spans 15 amino acids. The ends lost 6 bases at V and 6 bases at J; junction bases unmatched: 12. Germline V gene lookup returns CDR1 MDHEN and CDR2 SYDVKM. CDR3 loop: CASSLGLAGFPEQYF. CDR3 coding DNA: TGTGCCAGCAGCCTAGGCCTAGCGGGGTTCCCCGAGCAGTACTTC.

This clone was recorded a few times. The V and J genes are TRBV2 and TRBJ2-5; 8 nucleotides match TRBD1. V dropped 3 bases and J dropped 2; count of bases not matched to a gene: 8. The CDR3 has 16 amino acids. Germline V CDR1 and CDR2: SNHLY, FYNNEI. The CDR3 DNA is TGTGCCAGCAGTGAGGGGGTGGACAGGGCGCAAGAGACCCAGTACTTC. Amino acid sequence: CASSEGVDRAQETQYF.

This clone was detected only once. The chain is built from TRBV9 and TRBJ1-1, with a weak D call TRBD1 (6 bases). Germline-derived CDR1 and CDR2 are SGDLS and YYNGEE. Trimming took off 3 bases at V and 1 base at J, with 13 bases between the two ends. The CDR3 totals 15 residues. The CDR3 nucleotides read TGTGCCAGCAGCGCAACAGGACAGCCGAACACTGAAGCTTTCTTT. Translated, it gives CASSATGQPNTEAFF. Using reference TRBV9 and TRBJ1-1 for the parts outside the CDR3, the full variable domain is DSGVTQTPKHLITATGQRVTLRCSPRSGDLSVYWYQQSLDQGLQFLIQYYNGEERAKGNILERFSAQQFPDLHSELNLSSLELGDSALYFCASSATGQPNTEAFFGQGTRLTVV.

To note about this clone: The sample carries other DNA sequences with the same CDR3. The chain has TRBV6-1 and TRBJ2-7; 8 bases are a match to TRBD1. Germline V gene sequence: CDR1 MNHNS, CDR2 SASEGT. The CDR3 runs to 15 residues. With 3 bases clipped from V and 5 bases from J, the junction kept 9 bases outside the gene matches. This chain's CDR3 is CASSDDGRGPDEQYF. CDR3 bases: TGTGCCAGCAGTGACGATGGCAGGGGGCCGGACGAGCAGTACTTC.

The CDR3 bases are TGTGCCAGCAGGGAACACACGAGGAGAGGGAGGGGGGAGACCCAGTACTTC. This codes for CASREHTRRGRGETQYF. The rearrangement links TRBV2 to TRBJ2-5; tentative D call: TRBD2 (7 bases). The V gene's germline CDR1 is SNHLY and CDR2 FYNNEI. This CDR3 region has 17 residues. The V and J ends lost 6 bases and 5 bases respectively, with 25 bases between them. Together with reference TRBV2 and TRBJ2-5, the CDR3 gives the full variable domain: EPEVTQTPSHQVTQMGQEVILRCVPISNHLYFYWYRQILGQKVEFLVSFYNNEISEKSEIFDDQFSVERPDGSNFTLKIRSTKLEDSAMYFCASREHTRRGRGETQYFGPGTRLLVL.

This chain joins TRBV18 and TRBJ1-1; a possible D gene is TRBD1 (5 bases). Per the germline V gene, CDR1 is KGHSH and CDR2 is LQKENI. This CDR3 has 16 residues. V was trimmed by 3 bases and J by 3 bases, leaving 17 bases between them. CDR3 sequence: CASSPWTLRGDTEAFF. The CDR3 DNA follows: TGTGCCAGCTCACCGTGGACTCTTCGGGGGGACACTGAAGCTTTCTTT. Variable domain in full (rest from reference TRBV18 and TRBJ1-1): NAGVMQNPRHLVRRRGQEARLRCSPMKGHSHVYWYRQLPEEGLKFMVYLQKENIIDESGMPKERFSAEFPKEGPSILRIQQVVRGDSAAYFCASSPWTLRGDTEAFFGQGTRLTVV.

The chain carries TRBV28 and TRBJ2-7, with 8 nucleotides matching TRBD1. There are 14 residues in the CDR3. The germline V gene has CDR1 MDHEN and CDR2 SYDVKM. J was trimmed by 3 bases and V by 6 bases; bases with no gene match: 7. CDR3 sequence reads: CASSPRTGNYEQYF. DNA of the CDR3: TGTGCCAGCAGCCCTCGGACAGGGAACTACGAGCAGTACTTC.

Remarks on this clone: A read error may produce the germline difference seen at one junction end. Other nucleotide sequences from this sample produce the same CDR3. The chain links TRBV2 to TRBJ2-1; weak D call: TRBD1 (6 bases). CDR3 length: 11 residues. Looked up from germline, CDR1 is SNHLY and CDR2 is FYNNEI. CDR3 in amino acids: CASTRDNEQFF. The CDR3 DNA sequence: TGTGCCAGCACCAGGGACAATGAACAGTTCTTC.

This clone has just a few counts. The chain employs TRBV28 and TRBJ2-5, with 10 bases aligning to TRBD2. With 2 bases clipped from V and 4 bases from J, the junction kept 7 bases outside the gene matches. The CDR3 has 16 residues. Germline CDR1 is MDHEN and CDR2 is SYDVKM. CDR3 DNA: TGTGCCAGCAGTTTAATTCCTAGCGGGAGAGTAGAGACCCAGTACTTC. As protein: CASSLIPSGRVETQYF.

This clone has only a few counts. This sequence joins TRBV18 and TRBJ2-7; tentative D call: TRBD2 (6 bases). The CDR3 is made up of 13 amino acids. V was trimmed by 5 bases and J by 7 bases, leaving 15 bases between them. Germline CDR1 reads KGHSH; CDR2 reads LQKENI. The CDR3 region is CASSVDPAGEQYF. The DNA of the CDR3 is TGTGCCAGCTCAGTCGACCCGGCGGGAGAGCAGTACTTC.

The J gene is TRBJ1-1, the V gene TRBV7-2; perhaps TRBD1 as D (5 bases). V lost 5 bases, J lost 7 bases, and 14 bases lay in between. CDR3 length equals 13 residues. Germline CDR1 and CDR2: SGHTA and FQGNSA. DNA of the CDR3: TGTGCCAGCAGCACAGGACGTCGAAATGAAGCTTTCTTT. Its translation: CASSTGRRNEAFF.